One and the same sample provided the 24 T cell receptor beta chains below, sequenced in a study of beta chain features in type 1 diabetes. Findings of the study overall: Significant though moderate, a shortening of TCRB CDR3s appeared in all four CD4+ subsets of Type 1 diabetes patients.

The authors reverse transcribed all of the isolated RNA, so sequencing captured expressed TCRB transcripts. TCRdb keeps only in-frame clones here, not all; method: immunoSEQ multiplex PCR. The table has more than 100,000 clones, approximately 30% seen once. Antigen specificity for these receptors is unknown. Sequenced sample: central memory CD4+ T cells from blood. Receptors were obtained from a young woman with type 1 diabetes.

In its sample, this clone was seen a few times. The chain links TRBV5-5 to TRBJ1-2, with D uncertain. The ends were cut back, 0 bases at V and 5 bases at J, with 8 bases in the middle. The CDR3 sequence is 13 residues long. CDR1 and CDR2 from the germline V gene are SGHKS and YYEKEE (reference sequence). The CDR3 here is CASSLDAPYGYTF. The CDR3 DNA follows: TGTGCCAGCAGCTTGGACGCGCCGTATGGCTACACCTTC.

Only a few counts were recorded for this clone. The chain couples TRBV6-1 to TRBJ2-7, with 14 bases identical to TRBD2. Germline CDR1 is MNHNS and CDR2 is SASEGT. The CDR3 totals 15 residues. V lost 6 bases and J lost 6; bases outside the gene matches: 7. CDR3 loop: CASRSGTSGSLEQYF. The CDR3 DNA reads TGTGCCAGCAGGTCCGGGACTAGCGGGAGTCTCGAGCAGTACTTC.

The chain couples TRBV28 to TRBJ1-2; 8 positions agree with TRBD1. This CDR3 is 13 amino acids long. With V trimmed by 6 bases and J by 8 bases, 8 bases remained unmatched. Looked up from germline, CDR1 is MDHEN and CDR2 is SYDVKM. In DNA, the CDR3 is TGTGCCAGCAGGTCGGACAGGGCCATGGGCTACACCTTC. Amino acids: CASRSDRAMGYTF.

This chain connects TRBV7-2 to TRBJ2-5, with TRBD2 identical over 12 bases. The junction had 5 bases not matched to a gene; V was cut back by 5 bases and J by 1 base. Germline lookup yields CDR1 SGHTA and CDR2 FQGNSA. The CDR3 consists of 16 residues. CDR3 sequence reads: CASSQTSGGFQETQYF. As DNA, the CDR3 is TGTGCCAGCAGCCAGACTAGCGGGGGCTTCCAAGAGACCCAGTACTTC.

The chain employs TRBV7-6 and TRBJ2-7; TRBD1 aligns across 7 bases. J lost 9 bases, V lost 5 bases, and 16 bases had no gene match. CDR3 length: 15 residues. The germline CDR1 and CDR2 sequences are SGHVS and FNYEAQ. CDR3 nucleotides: TGTGCCAGCAGCCCCGACGCGACAGGGTTAAAACGGCAGTACTTC. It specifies CASSPDATGLKRQYF.

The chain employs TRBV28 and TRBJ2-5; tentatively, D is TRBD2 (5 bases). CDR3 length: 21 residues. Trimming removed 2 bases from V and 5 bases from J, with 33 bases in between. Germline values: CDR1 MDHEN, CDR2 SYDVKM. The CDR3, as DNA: TGTGCCAGCAGTTTACTCCATATGCCCCCGGGGAGCTCAACGTTGGGGGAGACCCAGTACTTC. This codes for CASSLLHMPPGSSTLGETQYF.

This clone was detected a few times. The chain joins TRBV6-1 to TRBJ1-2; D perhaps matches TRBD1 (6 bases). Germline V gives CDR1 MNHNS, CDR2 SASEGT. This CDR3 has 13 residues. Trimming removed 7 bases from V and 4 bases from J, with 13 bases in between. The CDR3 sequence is CASNPGAAYGYTF. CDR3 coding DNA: TGTGCCAGCAACCCAGGGGCGGCCTATGGCTACACCTTC.

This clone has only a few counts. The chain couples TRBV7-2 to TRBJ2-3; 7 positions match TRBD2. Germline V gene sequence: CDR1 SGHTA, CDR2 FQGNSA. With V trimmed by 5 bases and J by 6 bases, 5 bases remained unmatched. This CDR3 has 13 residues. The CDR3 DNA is TGTGCCAGCAGCCCGCTCGGGAGGGATACGCAGTATTTT. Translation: CASSPLGRDTQYF.

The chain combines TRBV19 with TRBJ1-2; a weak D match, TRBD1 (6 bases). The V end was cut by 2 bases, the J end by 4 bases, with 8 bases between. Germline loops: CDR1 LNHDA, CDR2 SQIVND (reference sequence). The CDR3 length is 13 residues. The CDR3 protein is CASSIMDSYGYTF. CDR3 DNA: TGTGCCAGTAGTATAATGGACAGCTATGGCTACACCTTC.

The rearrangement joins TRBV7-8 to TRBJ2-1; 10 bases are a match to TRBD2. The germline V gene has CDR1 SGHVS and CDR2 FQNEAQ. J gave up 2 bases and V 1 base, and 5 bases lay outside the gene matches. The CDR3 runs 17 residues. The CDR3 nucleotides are TGTGCCAGCAGCTTAGGGGGAGCGGGAGGGGCCTACAATGAGCAGTTCTTC. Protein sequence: CASSLGGAGGAYNEQFF.

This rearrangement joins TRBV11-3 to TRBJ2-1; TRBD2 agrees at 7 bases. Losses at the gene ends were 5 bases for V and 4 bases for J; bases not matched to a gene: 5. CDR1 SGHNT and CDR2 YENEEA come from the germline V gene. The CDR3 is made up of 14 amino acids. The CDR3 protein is CASSRGDSYNEQFF. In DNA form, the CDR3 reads TGTGCCAGCAGCCGGGGGGACTCATACAATGAGCAGTTCTTC.

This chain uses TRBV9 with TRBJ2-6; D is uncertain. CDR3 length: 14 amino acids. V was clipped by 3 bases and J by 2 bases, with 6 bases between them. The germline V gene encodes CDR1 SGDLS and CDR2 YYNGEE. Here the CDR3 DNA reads TGTGCCAGCAGCGCGGTTGCTGGGGCCAACGTCCTGACTTTC. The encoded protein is CASSAVAGANVLTF. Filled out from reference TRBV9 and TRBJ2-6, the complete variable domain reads DSGVTQTPKHLITATGQRVTLRCSPRSGDLSVYWYQQSLDQGLQFLIQYYNGEERAKGNILERFSAQQFPDLHSELNLSSLELGDSALYFCASSAVAGANVLTFGAGSRLTVL.

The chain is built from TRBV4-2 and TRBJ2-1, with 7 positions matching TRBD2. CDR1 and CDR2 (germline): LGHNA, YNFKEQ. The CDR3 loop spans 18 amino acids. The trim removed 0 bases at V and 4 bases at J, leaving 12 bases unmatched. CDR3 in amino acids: CASSQDPVLGGGYNEQFF. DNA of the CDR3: TGTGCCAGCAGCCAAGATCCCGTCTTGGGGGGGGGTTACAATGAGCAGTTCTTC.

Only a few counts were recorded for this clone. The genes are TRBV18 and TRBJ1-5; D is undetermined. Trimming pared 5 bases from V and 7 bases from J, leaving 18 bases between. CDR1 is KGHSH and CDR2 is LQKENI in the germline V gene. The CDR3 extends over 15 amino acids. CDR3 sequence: CASSEMDGRGQPQHF. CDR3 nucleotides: TGTGCCAGCTCAGAAATGGACGGACGGGGACAGCCCCAGCATTTT.

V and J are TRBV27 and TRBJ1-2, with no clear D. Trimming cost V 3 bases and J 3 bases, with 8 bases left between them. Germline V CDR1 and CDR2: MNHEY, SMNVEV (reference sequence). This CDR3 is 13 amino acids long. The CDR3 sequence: CASSFYQDYGYTF. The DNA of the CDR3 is TGTGCCAGCAGTTTTTATCAGGACTATGGCTACACCTTC.

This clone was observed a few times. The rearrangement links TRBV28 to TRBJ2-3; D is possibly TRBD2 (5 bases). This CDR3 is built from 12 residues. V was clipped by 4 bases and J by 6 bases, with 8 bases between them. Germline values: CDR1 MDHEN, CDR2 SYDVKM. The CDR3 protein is CASSSPGDTQYF. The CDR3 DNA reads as TGTGCCAGCAGTTCCCCGGGGGATACGCAGTATTTT.

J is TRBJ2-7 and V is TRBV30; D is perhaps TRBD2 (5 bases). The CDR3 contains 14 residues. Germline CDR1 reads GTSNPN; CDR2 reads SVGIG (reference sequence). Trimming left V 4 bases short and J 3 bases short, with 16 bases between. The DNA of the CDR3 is TGTGCCTGGAATACTGCGGGTATACGCTACGAGCAGTACTTC. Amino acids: CAWNTAGIRYEQYF.

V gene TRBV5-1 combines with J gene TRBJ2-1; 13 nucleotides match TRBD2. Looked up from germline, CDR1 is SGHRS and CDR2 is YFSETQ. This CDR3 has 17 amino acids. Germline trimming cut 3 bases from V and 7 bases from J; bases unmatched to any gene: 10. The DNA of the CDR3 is TGCGCCAGCAGCTCCGGGGGACTAGCGGGAACGGTAAATGAGCAGTTCTTC. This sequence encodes CASSSGGLAGTVNEQFF.

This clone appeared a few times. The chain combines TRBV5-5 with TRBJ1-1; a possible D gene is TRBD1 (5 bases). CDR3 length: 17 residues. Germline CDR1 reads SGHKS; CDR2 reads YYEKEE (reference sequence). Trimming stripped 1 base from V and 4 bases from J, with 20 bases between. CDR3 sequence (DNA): TGTGCCAGCAGCTTGTTCGGTGGACGGGGGTCGACCACTGAAGCTTTCTTT. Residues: CASSLFGGRGSTTEAFF.

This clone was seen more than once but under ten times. CDR3 coding DNA: TGTGCCAGCAGCTCGTTACAGGGAAGGAACACAGATACGCAGTATTTT. Encoded protein: CASSSLQGRNTDTQYF. The rearrangement uses TRBV11-2 and TRBJ2-3; weak D call: TRBD1 (6 bases). CDR3 size: 16 residues. Germline V gene sequence: CDR1 SGHAT, CDR2 FQNNGV. Deletions cut 4 bases from V and 2 bases from J, with 16 bases between.

The CDR3 reads CASTPTSARSYNEQFF. The DNA of the CDR3 is TGTGCCAGCACCCCGACTAGCGCACGCTCCTACAATGAGCAGTTCTTC. The chain is built from TRBV9 and TRBJ2-1; TRBD2 aligns across 8 bases. With V trimmed by 6 bases and J by 0 bases, 8 bases remained unmatched. The germline V gene has CDR1 SGDLS and CDR2 YYNGEE. The CDR3 covers 16 residues.

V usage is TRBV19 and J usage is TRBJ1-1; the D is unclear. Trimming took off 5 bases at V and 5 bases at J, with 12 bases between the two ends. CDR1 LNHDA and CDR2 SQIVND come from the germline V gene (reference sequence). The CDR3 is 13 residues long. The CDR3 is CASSEKWRTEAFF. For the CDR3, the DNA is TGTGCCAGTAGTGAGAAGTGGCGGACTGAAGCTTTCTTT.

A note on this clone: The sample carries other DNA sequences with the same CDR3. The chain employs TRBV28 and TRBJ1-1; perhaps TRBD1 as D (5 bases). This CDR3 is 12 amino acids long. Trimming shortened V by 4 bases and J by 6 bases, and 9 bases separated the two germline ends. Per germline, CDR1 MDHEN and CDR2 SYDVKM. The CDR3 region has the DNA TGTGCCAGCAGTTCAGGGTTTGCTGAAGCTTTCTTT. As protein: CASSSGFAEAFF.

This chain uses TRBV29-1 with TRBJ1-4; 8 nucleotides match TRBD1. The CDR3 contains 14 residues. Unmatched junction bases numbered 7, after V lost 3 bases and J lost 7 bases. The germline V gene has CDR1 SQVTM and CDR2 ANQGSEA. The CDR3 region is CSVELYRGSEKLFF. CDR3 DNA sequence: TGCAGCGTTGAGCTGTACAGGGGGAGTGAAAAACTGTTTTTT.